One sample yielded the 17 T cell receptor beta chains listed below, sequenced in a study of blood T cell repertoires in COVID-19. Measured with immunoSEQ multiplex PCR; TCRdb has only the in-frame clones, and not every one. Here the sample spans some 150,000 clones, 70% to 90% being singletons. Sequencing was performed on peripheral blood. These receptors were taken from a woman between 40 and 55 years old with active or convalescent COVID-19.

The rearrangement links TRBV5-1 to TRBJ1-1; 9 nucleotides match TRBD1. Per the germline V gene, CDR1 is SGHRS and CDR2 is YFSETQ. The CDR3 consists of 15 residues. Trimming took 3 bases from V and 3 from J; bases not matched to a gene: 6. The CDR3 DNA is TGCGCCAGCAGCTGGGGACAGGGCTTTGACACTGAAGCTTTCTTT. It translates to CASSWGQGFDTEAFF.

The genes are TRBV10-3 and TRBJ2-3; tentative D call: TRBD1 (5 bases). Germline V gene lookup returns CDR1 ENHRY and CDR2 SYGVKD. V was trimmed by 0 bases and J by 3 bases, leaving 10 bases between them. CDR3 size: 15 residues. DNA of the CDR3: TGTGCCATCAGTGAGTCGATGGCAGGGACAGATACGCAGTATTTT. Its translation is CAISESMAGTDTQYF.

V usage is TRBV5-1 and J usage is TRBJ2-7, with 7 bases matching TRBD1. Germline lookup yields CDR1 SGHRS and CDR2 YFSETQ. The ends lost 1 base at V and 5 bases at J; junction bases unmatched: 6. This CDR3 is built from 14 residues. CDR3 protein: CASSLLTGKNEQYF. The CDR3 nucleotides are TGCGCCAGCAGCTTGCTGACAGGGAAGAACGAGCAGTACTTC.

The chain has TRBV29-1 and TRBJ1-1; tentative D call: TRBD1 (6 bases). The CDR3 totals 12 residues. Trimming cost V 6 bases and J 4 bases, with 12 bases left between them. Looked up from germline, CDR1 is SQVTM and CDR2 is ANQGSEA. As DNA, the CDR3 is TGCAGCGTCGCTTCAGGGGTCACTGAAGCTTTCTTT. Translating gives CSVASGVTEAFF.

The chain recombines TRBV28 with TRBJ2-7, with 11 bases identical to TRBD1. From germline, CDR1 is MDHEN and CDR2 SYDVKM. This CDR3 region has 17 residues. With V trimmed by 1 base and J by 2 bases, 7 bases remained unmatched. Written as DNA, the CDR3 is TGTGCCAGCAGTTTATCCGCCGGGACAGGGGGTGCCTACGAGCAGTACTTC. This gives the protein CASSLSAGTGGAYEQYF.

This chain links TRBV7-9 with TRBJ1-2; D is possibly TRBD1 (5 bases). V lost 3 bases and J lost 6, with 14 bases in between. This CDR3 contains 14 residues. The germline CDR1 and CDR2 sequences are SEHNR and FQNEAQ (reference sequence). The CDR3 DNA reads TGTGCCAGCAGCTTGCGGGACGGCGGTGATGGCTACACCTTC. Translated: CASSLRDGGDGYTF.

The V gene is TRBV18, the J gene TRBJ2-2; D gene uncertain. The V gene lost 2 bases and the J gene lost 4 bases, with 5 bases spanning the gap. Germline values: CDR1 KGHSH, CDR2 LQKENI. The CDR3 sequence is 13 residues long. The chain's CDR3 is CASSPSGTGELFF. The CDR3 DNA reads TGTGCCAGCTCACCATCCGGCACCGGGGAGCTGTTTTTT.

The CDR3 nucleotides read TGTGCCAGCGAAAATTCGGCGGGGACGAGCGAGCAGTACTTC. It codes for CASENSAGTSEQYF. The gene calls are TRBV3-1 (or the pseudogene TRBV3-2) and TRBJ2-7; the D gene is possibly TRBD2 (6 bases). Germline values: CDR1 LGHDT, CDR2 YNNKEL (reference sequence). Trimming took 8 bases from V and 6 from J, leaving 20 bases between them. This CDR3 has 14 amino acids.

V usage is TRBV5-4 and J usage is TRBJ2-7; weak D call: TRBD2 (6 bases). Trimming left V 6 bases short and J 6 bases short, with 22 bases between. The CDR3 length is 15 residues. Germline CDR1 reads SGHNT; CDR2 reads YYREEE (reference sequence). The CDR3 sequence: CASNPGGQSASEQYF. CDR3 DNA sequence: TGTGCCAGCAATCCTGGAGGGCAGTCGGCAAGCGAGCAGTACTTC. The full variable domain, rest sourced from reference TRBV5-4 and TRBJ2-7, is ETGVTQSPTHLIKTRGQQVTLRCSSQSGHNTVSWYQQALGQGPQFIFQYYREEENGRGNFPPRFSGLQFPNYSSELNVNALELDDSALYLCASNPGGQSASEQYFGPGTRLTVT.

The chain carries TRBV19 and TRBJ1-3, with TRBD1 matching 10 bases. Germline lookup yields CDR1 LNHDA and CDR2 SQIVND (reference sequence). The V gene end was trimmed by 6 bases and the J gene end by 2 bases; junction bases not matched to a gene: 13. The CDR3 spans 18 residues. CDR3 protein: CASSPSGDRGGTGNTIYF. The CDR3 DNA is TGTGCCAGTAGCCCCTCCGGGGACAGGGGAGGAACTGGAAACACCATATATTTT.

The chain employs TRBV19 and TRBJ1-2, with 7 bases identical to TRBD1. The CDR3 runs 15 residues. Trimming removed 5 bases from V and 3 bases from J; junction bases left unmatched: 9. Germline CDR1 and CDR2: LNHDA and SQIVND (reference sequence). The CDR3 sequence is CASSLATGTDYGYTF. As DNA, the CDR3 is TGTGCCAGTAGTCTCGCGACAGGGACCGACTATGGCTACACCTTC. The variable domain in full, completed from reference TRBV19 and TRBJ1-2, reads DGGITQSPKYLFRKEGQNVTLSCEQNLNHDAMYWYRQDPGQGLRLIYYSQIVNDFQKGDIAEGYSVSREKKESFPLTVTSAQKNPTAFYLCASSLATGTDYGYTFGSGTRLTVV.

This clone has at least ten counts. The V gene is TRBV30, the J gene TRBJ1-2, with 8 bases fitting TRBD1. Germline values: CDR1 GTSNPN, CDR2 SVGIG (reference sequence). The CDR3 contains 13 residues. The trim removed 0 bases at V and 6 bases at J, leaving 3 bases unmatched. The CDR3, as DNA: TGTGCCTGGAGTGTACTCAGGGGGCATGGCTACACCTTC. Its protein is CAWSVLRGHGYTF.

The rearrangement links TRBV5-1 to TRBJ2-3; no firm D call. The V end lost 4 bases, the J end lost 0 bases, and 3 bases lay between the germline ends. The CDR3 spans 12 residues. CDR1 and CDR2 from the germline V gene are SGHRS and YFSETQ. The CDR3 loop is CASSLSTDTQYF. DNA of the CDR3: TGCGCCAGCAGCCTGAGCACAGATACGCAGTATTTT.

The rearrangement uses TRBV27 and TRBJ1-5; possible D gene TRBD1, 5 bases. The CDR3 is made up of 14 amino acids. Trimming left V 6 bases short and J 6 bases short, with 15 bases between. CDR1 MNHEY and CDR2 SMNVEV come from the germline V gene (reference sequence). The DNA of the CDR3 is TGTGCCAGCAGCCGACACCCGACAGTTCAGCCCCAGCATTTT. It translates to CASSRHPTVQPQHF.

This clone was counted once. V is TRBV4-1 and J is TRBJ1-5; 7 bases align to TRBD1. J was trimmed by 4 bases and V by 2 bases; bases with no gene match: 11. This CDR3 comprises 17 residues. The germline gives CDR1 MGHRA, CDR2 YSYEKL. The DNA for the CDR3 is TGCGCCAGCAGCCAAATTGGGACAGCCGGTGTTAATCAGCCCCAGCATTTT. Its protein product is CASSQIGTAGVNQPQHF.

The chain couples TRBV7-2 to TRBJ2-7; 11 nucleotides match TRBD1. The germline gives CDR1 SGHTA, CDR2 FQGNSA. The CDR3 spans 16 residues. The V segment lost 5 bases and the J segment 6 bases; nucleotides outside the gene matches: 12. The CDR3 coding sequence is TGTGCCAGCAGCCCGGGGGGACAGGGGGGAGCTCCCGAGCAGTACTTC. This codes for CASSPGGQGGAPEQYF.

The gene calls are TRBV6-5 and TRBJ2-7; weak D call: TRBD2 (6 bases). Trimming removed 6 bases at V and 2 bases at J, with 17 bases between. The CDR3 sequence is 15 residues long. Germline-derived CDR1 and CDR2 are MNHEY and SVGAGI. In DNA, the CDR3 is TGTGCCAGCAGCGTTAGTGGGACTCATGCCTACGAGCAGTACTTC. Translation gives CASSVSGTHAYEQYF.